This TCR beta chain was profiled in a study of shared clonotypes between healthy human individuals (dated by TCRdb to the early 2020s). Regarding the complete study: The cohort comprised a couple of women and three men aged 18 to 49 years. Libraries were prepared and TCR repertoires were sequenced by different laboratories using diverse techniques, in order to increase sequencing depth and limit assay-specific biases. Between about 0.94 and 10 billion PBMCs per donor were obtained by leukapheresis. For each donor, CD4 naive and CD4 memory were each run on three plates, CD8 naive on two plates, and CD8 memory on one plate. To estimate repertoire size and how much clonotype sharing occurs between individuals, the study deeply sequenced the blood TCR repertoires of five healthy adults. Results the study describes overall, beyond this receptor: When several donors were compared, the shared fraction of clonotypes was around 4.6% for naive CD4, 3.5% to 4% for naive CD8, 2% to 2.5% for memory CD4, and around 0.37% for memory CD8. Clonotypes shared by all four sorted-subset donors showed higher generation probabilities than non-shared clonotypes. Sampling was restricted to blood, and TCR repertoires in tissues likely differ from the TCR repertoires found in blood. Naive subsets generally had larger estimated clonotype richness than memory subsets did. Based on pairwise subsampling, the degree of clonotype sharing among donors was expected to be affected by sequencing depth. Even with the large sequencing depth, rarefaction of the sorted-subset datasets indicated that sequencing was incomplete. Because the study included only a small number of donors, the genetic and exposure-history diversity represented was limited.

Of note for this clone: It lacks a known antigen. Per-nucleotide qualities are absent, and no much larger clonotype sits a single base away.

According to the germline V gene (reference sequence), CDR1 reads LNHDA and CDR2 reads SQIVND. V and J lose 5 bases and 4 bases, and a span of 9 bases separates them. The CDR3 sequence holds 13 residues, the cysteine and phenylalanine included. Kept here is only the CDR3 DNA, which spans 39 bases and is read in frame from base 1. Using the deep immunoSEQ assay, multiplex PCR amplified TCR CDR3 regions from genomic DNA. Extracted genomic DNA from each cell subset was distributed evenly across all wells of several immunoSEQ 96-well plates, and each plate was treated as a replicate. Each replicate PCR for sorted subsets received roughly 200 ng genomic DNA, equal to 28,000 or so T cell genomes. Purified libraries were measured with a Qubit 3.0 fluorometer, size-checked on a Bioanalyzer 2100, and measured again with the KAPA Library Quantification kit. Every immunoSEQ 96-well plate was sequenced on a separate single-read 150-cycle Illumina NextSeq 550 flow cell. On the study's bioinformatics: Because the immunoSEQ output included only junctional sequences and no quality scores, the filtering could not be the same as the filtering used for full-length reads. Sequences were annotated with PyIR, a Python wrapper for IgBLAST v1.9, and V/J genes and CDR3 were assigned using IMGT germline references. Reads were filtered out if the reads had weak V/J assignments (E-value above 1e-6), no CDR3, stop codons, out-of-frame junctions, or ambiguous translated residues. V3J clonotypes were defined by identical inferred V gene, J gene, and CDR3 amino acid sequence. The percentage overlap between two repertoires was calculated by dividing the number of shared unique clonotypes by the size of the smaller repertoire. RTK rarefaction, the Chao1 estimator, and Recon v2.1 estimates of unobserved clonotypes were used to assess repertoire richness. For all TCRbeta clonotypes obtained by the gDNA method from a handful of donors, generation probabilities were computed with OLGA. In TCRdb, the immuneACCESS table is reduced to in-frame sequences with V and J assigned. These tables do not hold every clone; where another copy was compared, an unresolved V gene accounts for under half, and the others remain unexplained. V and J calls and clone size are those listed in that table; D and trimming were worked out from the DNA. Across this sample there are nearly 1 million clones, with 70% to 85% seen only once. The ten largest clones take up roughly 1.5% of the sample.

Healthy HIV-negative adults with no recently reported acute infections or vaccinations were included as donors. Only Caucasian adults living in Nashville, Tennessee, USA were represented among the donors. Magnetic negative selection was used to enrich CD4+ T cells, after which naive cells were positively selected on CD45RA and the negative fraction became the memory subset. Blood was collected by leukapheresis, and PBMCs were isolated by Ficoll-Histopaque density gradient centrifugation and then cryopreserved in liquid nitrogen vapor phase. Analytical flow cytometry was used to check the purity and quantity of each magnetically sorted T cell population. From each sorted fraction, genomic DNA was isolated and quantified by UV absorbance on a Nanodrop 2000c.

The TCR originated in a young man in good health. The sample taken for sequencing was memory CD4+ T cells sorted from blood. The cell subset or site label here, explained by the study, means: CD45RA-negative fraction. The sequence links TRBV19 to TRBJ1-5, with no confident D gene call. The DNA sequence follows: TGTGCCAGTAGTTGGCAGACTAATCAGCCCCAGCATTTT. It specifies CASSWQTNQPQHF.